The TCR beta chain under discussion was sequenced for a study of T-cell memory formation after mild COVID-19. Study details: Clusters of TCRs were largely donor specific. Findings and limits, study-wide: Researchers found some responding clones in pre-infection memory, a sign that cross-reactive memory joined.

This clonotype was counted once. Its target is not known. Germline V gene data show CDR1 as SGHDT and CDR2 as YYEEEE. V was shortened by 0 bases and J by 1 base, with 16 bases between the two germline ends. The CDR3 runs to 17 residues. 5'RACE primed from the constant segment yielded TCR alpha and TCR beta cDNA libraries bearing sample barcodes and UMIs. TCRdb fed the 5' RACE reads into MiXCR, producing one record per CDR3 protein. The sample yields hundreds of thousands of distinct CDR3 sequences, around 21% seen once. The chain joins TRBV5-6 to TRBJ1-1; D gene uncertain. The sample comprised PBMCs or a T cell subset sorted from them (not recorded which). This clonotype was sampled from an adult woman who had mild COVID-19 (a few samples of this study predate the infection). Cell type and time point are not known. CDR3 in DNA: TGTGCCAGCAGCTTGGGAGCGGGGTACAATCCGAACACTGAAGCTTTCTTT. Protein product: CASSLGAGYNPNTEAFF.